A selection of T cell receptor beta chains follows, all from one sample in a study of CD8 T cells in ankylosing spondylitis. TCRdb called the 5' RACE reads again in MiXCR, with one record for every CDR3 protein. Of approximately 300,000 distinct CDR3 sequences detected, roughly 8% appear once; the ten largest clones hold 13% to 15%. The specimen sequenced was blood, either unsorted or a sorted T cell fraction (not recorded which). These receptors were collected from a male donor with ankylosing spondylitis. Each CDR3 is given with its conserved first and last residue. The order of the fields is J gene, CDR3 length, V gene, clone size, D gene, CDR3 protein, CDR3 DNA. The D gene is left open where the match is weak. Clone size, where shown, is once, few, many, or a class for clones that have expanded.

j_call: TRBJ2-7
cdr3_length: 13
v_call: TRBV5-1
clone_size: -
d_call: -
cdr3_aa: CASSFNGGDEQYF
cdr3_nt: TGCGCCAGCAGCTTCAACGGGGGAGACGAGCAGTACTTC

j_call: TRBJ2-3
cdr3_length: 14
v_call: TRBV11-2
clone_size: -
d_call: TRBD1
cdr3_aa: CASRWDRSTDTQYF
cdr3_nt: TGTGCCAGCAGATGGGACAGGAGCACAGATACGCAGTATTTT

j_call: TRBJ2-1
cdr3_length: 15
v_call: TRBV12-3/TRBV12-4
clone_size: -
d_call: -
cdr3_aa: CASSRSGYSYNEQFF
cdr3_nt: TGTGCCAGCAGTCGAAGCGGGTACTCCTACAATGAGCAGTTCTTC

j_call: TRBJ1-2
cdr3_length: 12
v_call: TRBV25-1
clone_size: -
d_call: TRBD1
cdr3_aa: CASIGQGYGYTF
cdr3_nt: TGTGCCAGCATTGGACAGGGCTATGGCTACACCTTC

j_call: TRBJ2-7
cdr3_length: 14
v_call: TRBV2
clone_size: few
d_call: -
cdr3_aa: CASSENPGDYEQYF
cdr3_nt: TGTGCCAGCAGTGAAAATCCGGGCGACTACGAGCAGTACTTC

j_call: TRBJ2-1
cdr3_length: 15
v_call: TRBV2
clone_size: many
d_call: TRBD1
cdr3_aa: CASSEGDRRYNEQFF
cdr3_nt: TGTGCCAGCAGTGAAGGGGACAGGCGTTACAATGAGCAGTTCTTC

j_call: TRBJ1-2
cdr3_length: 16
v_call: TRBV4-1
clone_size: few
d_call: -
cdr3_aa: CASSQEVAFGNYGYTF
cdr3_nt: TGCGCCAGCAGCCAAGAGGTAGCATTCGGTAACTATGGCTACACCTTC

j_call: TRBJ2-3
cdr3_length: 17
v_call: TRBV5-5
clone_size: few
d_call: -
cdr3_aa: CASSLAGRPPSTDTQYF
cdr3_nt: TGTGCCAGCAGCTTGGCGGGGAGACCCCCGTCCACAGATACGCAGTATTTT

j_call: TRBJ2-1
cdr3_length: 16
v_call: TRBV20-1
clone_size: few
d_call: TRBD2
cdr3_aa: CSARDRLAGVYNEQFF
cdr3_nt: TGCAGTGCTAGAGATCGACTAGCGGGAGTCTACAATGAGCAGTTCTTC

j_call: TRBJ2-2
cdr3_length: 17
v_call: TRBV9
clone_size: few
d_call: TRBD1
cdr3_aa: CASSSRWQGANTGELFF
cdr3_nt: TGTGCCAGCAGCTCTCGGTGGCAGGGGGCGAACACCGGGGAGCTGTTTTTT

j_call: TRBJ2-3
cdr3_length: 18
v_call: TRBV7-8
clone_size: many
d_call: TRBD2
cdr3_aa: CASSTGSGPRPGTDTQYF
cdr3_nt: TGTGCCAGCAGCACGGGTAGCGGGCCTCGACCGGGGACAGATACGCAGTATTTT

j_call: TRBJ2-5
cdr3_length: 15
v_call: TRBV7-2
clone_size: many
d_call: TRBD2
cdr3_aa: CASSRGLAPQETQYF
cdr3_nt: TGTGCCAGCAGCAGAGGACTAGCCCCTCAAGAGACCCAGTACTTC

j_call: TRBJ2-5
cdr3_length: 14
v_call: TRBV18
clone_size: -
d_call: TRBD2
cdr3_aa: CASSPTTSGETQYF
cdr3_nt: TGTGCCAGCTCACCAACGACTAGCGGAGAGACCCAGTACTTC

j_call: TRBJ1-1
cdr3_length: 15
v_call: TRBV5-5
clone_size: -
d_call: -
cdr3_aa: CASSPSVVRNTEAFF
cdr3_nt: TGTGCCAGCAGCCCGTCCGTGGTTAGGAACACTGAAGCTTTCTTT

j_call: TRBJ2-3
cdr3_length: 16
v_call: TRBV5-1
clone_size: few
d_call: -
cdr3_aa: CASSLVQGTAADTQYF
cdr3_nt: TGCGCCAGCAGCTTGGTCCAGGGCACGGCCGCAGATACGCAGTATTTT

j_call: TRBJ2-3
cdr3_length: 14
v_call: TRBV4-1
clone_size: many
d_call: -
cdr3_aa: CASSQDGDTDTQYF
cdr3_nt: TGCGCCAGCAGCCAAGATGGGGACACAGATACGCAGTATTTT

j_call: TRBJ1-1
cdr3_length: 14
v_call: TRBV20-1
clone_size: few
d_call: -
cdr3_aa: CSARGAGRSTEAFF
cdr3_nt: TGCAGTGCTAGGGGGGCAGGACGATCCACTGAAGCTTTCTTT

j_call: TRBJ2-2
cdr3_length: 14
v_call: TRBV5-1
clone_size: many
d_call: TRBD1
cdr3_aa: CASSLQGAPGELFF
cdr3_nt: TGCGCCAGCAGTTTACAGGGGGCACCCGGGGAGCTGTTTTTT

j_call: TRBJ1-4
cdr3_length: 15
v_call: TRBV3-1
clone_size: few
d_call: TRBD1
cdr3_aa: CASSQEDRGGEKLFF
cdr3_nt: TGTGCCAGCAGCCAAGAGGACAGGGGCGGTGAAAAACTGTTTTTT

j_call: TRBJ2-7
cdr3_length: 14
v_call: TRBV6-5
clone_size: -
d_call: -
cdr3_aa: CASSWDGKSDEQYF
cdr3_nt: TGTGCCAGCAGTTGGGACGGGAAGTCGGACGAGCAGTACTTC

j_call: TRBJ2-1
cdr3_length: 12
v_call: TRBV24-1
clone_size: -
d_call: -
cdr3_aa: CATSVEGNEQFF
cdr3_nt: TGTGCCACCAGCGTGGAGGGGAATGAGCAGTTCTTC

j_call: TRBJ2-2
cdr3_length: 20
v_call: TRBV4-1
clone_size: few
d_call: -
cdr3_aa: CASSQAKTGEDYTNTGELFF
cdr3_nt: TGCGCCAGCAGCCAAGCCAAGACGGGGGAAGATTACACGAACACCGGGGAGCTGTTTTTT

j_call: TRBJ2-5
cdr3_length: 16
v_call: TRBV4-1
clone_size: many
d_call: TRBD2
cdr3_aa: CASSQIQLAGEETQYF
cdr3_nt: TGCGCCAGCAGCCAAATCCAACTAGCGGGAGAAGAGACCCAGTACTTC

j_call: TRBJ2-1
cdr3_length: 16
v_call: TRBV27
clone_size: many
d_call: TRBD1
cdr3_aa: CASTPLRDRGSGGQFF
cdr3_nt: TGTGCCAGCACCCCTCTCCGGGACAGGGGAAGTGGTGGGCAGTTCTTC

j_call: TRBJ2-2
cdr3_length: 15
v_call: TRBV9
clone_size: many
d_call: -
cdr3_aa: CASSAREGRTGELFF
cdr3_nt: TGTGCCAGCAGCGCTAGAGAGGGTCGAACCGGGGAGCTGTTTTTT

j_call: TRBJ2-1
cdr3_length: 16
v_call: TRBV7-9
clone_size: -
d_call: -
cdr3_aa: CASSLAPQNSYNEQFF
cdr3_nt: TGTGCCAGCAGCTTAGCGCCTCAAAACTCCTACAATGAGCAGTTCTTC

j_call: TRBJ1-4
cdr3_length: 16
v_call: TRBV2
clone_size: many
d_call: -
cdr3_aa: CASSDRAQPANEKLFF
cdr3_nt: TGTGCCAGCAGCGACCGGGCGCAGCCGGCTAATGAAAAACTGTTTTTT

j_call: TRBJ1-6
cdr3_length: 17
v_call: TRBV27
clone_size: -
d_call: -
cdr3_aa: CASSSYIGTAPSRALHF
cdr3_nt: TGTGCCAGCAGTTCCTATATAGGGACGGCCCCATCTAGGGCCCTCCACTTT

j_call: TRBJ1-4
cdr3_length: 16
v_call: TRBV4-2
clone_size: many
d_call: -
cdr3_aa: CASSQEGGEYNEKLFF
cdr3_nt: TGTGCCAGCAGCCAAGAGGGGGGGGAGTATAATGAAAAACTGTTTTTT

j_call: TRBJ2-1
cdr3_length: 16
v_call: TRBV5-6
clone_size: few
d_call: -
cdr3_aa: CASSLLATGARNEQFF
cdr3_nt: TGTGCCAGCAGCTTGTTGGCCACGGGCGCCCGAAATGAGCAGTTCTTC

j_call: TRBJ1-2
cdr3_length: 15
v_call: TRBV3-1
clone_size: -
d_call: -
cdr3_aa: CASSQDRPLWVGYTF
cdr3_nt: TGTGCCAGCAGCCAAGATCGGCCCTTGTGGGTTGGCTACACCTTC

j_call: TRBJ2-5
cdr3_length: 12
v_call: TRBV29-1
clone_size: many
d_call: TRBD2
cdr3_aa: CSVREGEETQYF
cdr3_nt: TGCAGCGTGCGGGAGGGCGAAGAGACCCAGTACTTC

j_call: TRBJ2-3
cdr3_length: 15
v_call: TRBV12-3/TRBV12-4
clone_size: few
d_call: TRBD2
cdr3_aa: CASRETGRATDTQYF
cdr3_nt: TGTGCCAGCAGGGAGACCGGGAGGGCGACAGATACGCAGTATTTT

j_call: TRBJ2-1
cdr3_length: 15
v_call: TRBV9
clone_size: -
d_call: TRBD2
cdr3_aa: CASSVDTSGSYEQFF
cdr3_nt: TGTGCCAGCAGCGTAGATACTAGCGGGAGTTATGAGCAGTTCTTC

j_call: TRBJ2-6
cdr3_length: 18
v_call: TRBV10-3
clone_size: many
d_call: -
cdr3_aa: CARNRGVQKIKGANVLTF
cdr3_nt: TGTGCCCGGAACCGTGGTGTACAGAAGATTAAAGGGGCCAACGTCCTGACTTTC

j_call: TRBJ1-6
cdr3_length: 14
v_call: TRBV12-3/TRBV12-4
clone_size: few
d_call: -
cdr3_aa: CASSLVSGNSPLHF
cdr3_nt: TGTGCCAGCAGTTTGGTATCGGGTAATTCACCCCTCCACTTT

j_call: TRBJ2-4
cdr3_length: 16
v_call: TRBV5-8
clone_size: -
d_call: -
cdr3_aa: CASSLGGQLAKNIQYF
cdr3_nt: TGTGCCAGCAGCTTGGGGGGACAACTAGCCAAAAACATTCAGTACTTC

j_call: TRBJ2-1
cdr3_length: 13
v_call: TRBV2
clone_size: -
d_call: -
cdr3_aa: CASNQGSYNEQFF
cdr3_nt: TGTGCCAGCAATCAGGGCTCCTACAATGAGCAGTTCTTC

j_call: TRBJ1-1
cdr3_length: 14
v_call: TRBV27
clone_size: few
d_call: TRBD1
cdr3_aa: CASGQNRGLTEAFF
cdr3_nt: TGTGCCAGCGGACAAAACAGGGGGCTCACTGAAGCTTTCTTT

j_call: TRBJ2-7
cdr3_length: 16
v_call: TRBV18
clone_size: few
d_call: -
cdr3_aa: CASSPRVLSGVDEQYF
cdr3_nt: TGTGCCAGCTCACCCAGGGTTCTTTCAGGGGTCGACGAGCAGTACTTC

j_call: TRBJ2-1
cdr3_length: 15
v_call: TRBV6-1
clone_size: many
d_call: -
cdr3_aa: CASSIEAGAYNEQFF
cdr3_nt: TGTGCCAGCAGCATAGAAGCGGGTGCCTACAATGAGCAGTTCTTC

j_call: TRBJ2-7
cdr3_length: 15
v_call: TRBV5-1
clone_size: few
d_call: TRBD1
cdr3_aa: CASSSPGTELYEQYF
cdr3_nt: TGCGCCAGCAGCAGCCCCGGGACAGAACTCTACGAGCAGTACTTC

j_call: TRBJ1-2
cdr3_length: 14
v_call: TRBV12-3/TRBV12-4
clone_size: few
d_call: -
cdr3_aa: CASRLVTGTGSYTF
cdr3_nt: TGTGCCAGCAGGCTGGTGACCGGGACCGGGAGCTACACCTTC

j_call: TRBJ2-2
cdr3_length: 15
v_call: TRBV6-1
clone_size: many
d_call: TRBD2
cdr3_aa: CASSETSGNTGELFF
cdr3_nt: TGTGCCAGCAGTGAGACTAGCGGGAACACCGGGGAGCTGTTTTTT

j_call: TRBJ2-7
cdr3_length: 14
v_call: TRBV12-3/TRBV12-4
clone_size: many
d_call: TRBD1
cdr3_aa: CASSPGDRSAEQYF
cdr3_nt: TGTGCCAGCAGTCCCGGGGACAGAAGCGCCGAGCAGTACTTC

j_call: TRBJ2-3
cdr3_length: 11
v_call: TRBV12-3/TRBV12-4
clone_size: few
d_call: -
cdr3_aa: CASSWGDTQYF
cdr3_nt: TGTGCCAGCAGTTGGGGAGATACGCAGTATTTT

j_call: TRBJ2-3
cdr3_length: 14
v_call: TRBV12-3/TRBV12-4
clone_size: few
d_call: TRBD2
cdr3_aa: CASSPSGRGDTQYF
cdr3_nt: TGTGCCAGCAGTCCAAGCGGGAGAGGGGATACGCAGTATTTT

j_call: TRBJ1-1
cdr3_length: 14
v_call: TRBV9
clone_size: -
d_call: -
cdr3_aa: CASSKTPMNTEAFF
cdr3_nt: TGTGCCAGCAGCAAGACCCCAATGAACACTGAAGCTTTCTTT

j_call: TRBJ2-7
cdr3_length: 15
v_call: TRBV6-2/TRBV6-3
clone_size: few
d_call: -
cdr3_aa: CASSYYRELEYEQYF
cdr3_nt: TGTGCCAGCAGTTATTACCGGGAGCTTGAATACGAGCAGTACTTC

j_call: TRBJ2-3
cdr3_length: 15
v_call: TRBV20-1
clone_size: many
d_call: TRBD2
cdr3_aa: CSASSAGVGTDTQYF
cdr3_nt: TGCAGTGCTAGCTCGGCGGGAGTGGGCACAGATACGCAGTATTTT

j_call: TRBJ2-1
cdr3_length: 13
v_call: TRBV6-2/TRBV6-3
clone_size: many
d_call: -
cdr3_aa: CASSRNGLNEQFF
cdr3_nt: TGTGCCAGCTCCCGAAACGGGTTAAATGAGCAGTTCTTC

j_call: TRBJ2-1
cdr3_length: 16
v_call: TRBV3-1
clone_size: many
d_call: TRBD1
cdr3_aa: CASSQDRGQGRNEQFF
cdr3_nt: TGTGCCAGCAGCCAAGATCGGGGACAGGGGAGGAATGAGCAGTTCTTC

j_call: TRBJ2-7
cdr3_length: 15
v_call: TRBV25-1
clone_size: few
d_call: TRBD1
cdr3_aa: CASTEGTGGTYEQYF
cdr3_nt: TGTGCCAGCACCGAAGGGACAGGGGGGACCTACGAGCAGTACTTC

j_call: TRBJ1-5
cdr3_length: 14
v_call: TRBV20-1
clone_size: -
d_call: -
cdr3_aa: CSARGQTPGQPQHF
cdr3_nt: TGCAGTGCCCGCGGCCAGACGCCCGGTCAGCCCCAGCATTTT

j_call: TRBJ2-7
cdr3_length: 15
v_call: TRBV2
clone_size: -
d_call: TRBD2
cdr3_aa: CASSEMSSGTHEQYF
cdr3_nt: TGTGCCAGCAGTGAAATGTCTAGCGGGACTCACGAGCAGTACTTC

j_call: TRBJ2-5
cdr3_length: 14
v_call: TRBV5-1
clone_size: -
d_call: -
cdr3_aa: CASSWDPAQETQYF
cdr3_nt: TGCGCCAGCAGCTGGGACCCGGCCCAAGAGACCCAGTACTTC

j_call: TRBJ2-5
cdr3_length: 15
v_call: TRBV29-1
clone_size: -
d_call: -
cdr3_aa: CSVRGLDGITETQYF
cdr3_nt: TGCAGCGTTCGGGGGCTTGACGGGATTACGGAGACCCAGTACTTC